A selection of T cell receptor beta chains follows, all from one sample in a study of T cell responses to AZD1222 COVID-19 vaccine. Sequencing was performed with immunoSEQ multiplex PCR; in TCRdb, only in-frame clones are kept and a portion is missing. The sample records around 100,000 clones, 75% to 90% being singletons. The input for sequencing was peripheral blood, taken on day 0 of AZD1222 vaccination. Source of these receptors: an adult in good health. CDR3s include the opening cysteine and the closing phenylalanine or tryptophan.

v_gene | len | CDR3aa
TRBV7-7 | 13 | CASSPDPQETQYF
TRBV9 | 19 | CASSPLGLAGGSSTDTQYF
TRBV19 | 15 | CASSIVGEVNQPQHF
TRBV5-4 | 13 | CASSLGQDYGYTF
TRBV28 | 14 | CASSGRGGADTQYF
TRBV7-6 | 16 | CASSPTGGPPSYEQYF
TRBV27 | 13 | CASRRGYTGELFF
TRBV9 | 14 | CASSGDPTSAELFF
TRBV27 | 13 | CASKRDGSYEQYF
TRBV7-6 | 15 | CASSLYRGVTYEQYF
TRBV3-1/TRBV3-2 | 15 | CASSPTSGTTYEQYF
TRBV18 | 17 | CASSPLEASGGENEQFF
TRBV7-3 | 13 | CASSFAGSNEQYF
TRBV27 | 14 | CASSLTGLNTEAFF
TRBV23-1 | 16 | CASSQSGGGACYEQYF
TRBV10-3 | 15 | CAISEDETSGNIQYF
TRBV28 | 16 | CASSSLVGGVNTEAFF
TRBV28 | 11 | CASSIQYGYTF
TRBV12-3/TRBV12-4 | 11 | CASSFVDTQYF
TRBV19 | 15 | CASSVLAGGAGELFF
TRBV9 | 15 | CASSGGQGGPDTQYF
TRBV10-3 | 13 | CAISAGGNEKLFF
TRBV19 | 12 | CASSISGSEQFF
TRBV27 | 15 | CASSPQWVGPETQYF
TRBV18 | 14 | CASRYTELNTEAFF
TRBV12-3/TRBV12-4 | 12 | CASSLPRYGYTF
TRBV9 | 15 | CASSKTEGVNEKLFF
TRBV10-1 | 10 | CASTPDTQYF